Below are 26 T cell receptor beta chains sequenced from a single sample in a study of technical replicates of blood from a few donors. Assay used: immunoSEQ multiplex PCR; TCRdb lists only in-frame clones, some missing. Of roughly 76,000 clones listed, approximately 94% are singletons. Specimen: T cells isolated from PBMCs. The receptors shown here come from a human donor in good health.

The chain is built from TRBV27 and TRBJ1-1; TRBD1 is a possible D gene (5 bases). V lost 0 bases and J 1 base, leaving 12 bases between the germline ends. Germline CDR1 and CDR2: MNHEY and SMNVEV (reference sequence). The CDR3 spans 16 residues. The CDR3 region is CASSLSTGDPNTEAFF. As DNA, the CDR3 is TGTGCCAGCAGTTTATCTACGGGGGATCCGAACACTGAAGCTTTCTTT.

The rearrangement uses TRBV5-1 and TRBJ2-1; 11 bases are shared with TRBD2. In germline, CDR1 is SGHRS, CDR2 YFSETQ. J lost 7 bases, V lost 4 bases, and 10 bases had no gene match. The CDR3 spans 16 residues. The CDR3 here is CASSLLAGGGWNEQFF. In nucleotides, the CDR3 is TGCGCCAGCAGCCTTCTAGCGGGAGGTGGGTGGAATGAGCAGTTCTTC.

The sample holds many counts of this clone. J is TRBJ1-1 and V is TRBV30; 9 nucleotides match TRBD1. V trimming: 1 base; J trimming: 0 bases; junction bases outside the gene matches: 9. This CDR3 comprises 17 residues. Germline V CDR1 and CDR2: GTSNPN, SVGIG (reference sequence). CDR3 in DNA: TGTGCCTGGAGTGATGACAGGGGGTTAACCATGAACACTGAAGCTTTCTTT. It encodes CAWSDDRGLTMNTEAFF.

V usage is TRBV7-2 and J usage is TRBJ2-2, with D tentatively TRBD1 (6 bases). The CDR3 consists of 17 residues. Per germline, CDR1 SGHTA and CDR2 FQGNSA. Trimming took 5 bases from V and 0 from J, leaving 16 bases between them. CDR3 nucleotide sequence: TGTGCCAGCAGCCCGGATGGGACAAATGCGAACACCGGGGAGCTGTTTTTT. Translating gives CASSPDGTNANTGELFF.

The V gene is TRBV5-1, the J gene TRBJ2-6, with 15 bases aligning to TRBD2. Trimming at V came to 0 bases and at J to 1 base, leaving 2 bases not matched to a gene. Germline assignment: CDR1 SGHRS and CDR2 YFSETQ. This CDR3 is 19 amino acids long. CDR3 protein: CASSLGTSGRASGANVLTF. CDR3 bases: TGCGCCAGCAGCTTGGGGACTAGCGGGAGGGCGTCTGGGGCCAACGTCCTGACTTTC.

The chain combines TRBV9 with TRBJ2-7, with D perhaps matching TRBD1 (6 bases). This CDR3 has 13 residues. Germline V gene sequence: CDR1 SGDLS, CDR2 YYNGEE. V was clipped by 4 bases and J by 4 bases, with 12 bases between them. CDR3 DNA sequence: TGTGCCAGCAGCCCGGGGACACTATACGAGCAGTACTTC. Amino acids: CASSPGTLYEQYF. The variable domain in full, with the rest retrieved from reference TRBV9 and TRBJ2-7, is DSGVTQTPKHLITATGQRVTLRCSPRSGDLSVYWYQQSLDQGLQFLIQYYNGEERAKGNILERFSAQQFPDLHSELNLSSLELGDSALYFCASSPGTLYEQYFGPGTRLTVT.

The chain recombines TRBV7-3 with TRBJ1-3, with no clear D. Trimming took off 5 bases at V and 4 bases at J, with 9 bases between the two ends. This CDR3 spans 13 amino acids. Germline V CDR1 and CDR2: SGHTA, FQGTGA. The DNA of the CDR3 is TGTGCCAGCAGCCCAACAGACGGAAACACCATATATTTT. Amino acids: CASSPTDGNTIYF.

The rearrangement links TRBV2 to TRBJ1-2, with 9 bases aligning to TRBD1. Germline CDR1 reads SNHLY; CDR2 reads FYNNEI. V shed 8 bases, J shed 8 bases, and the junction held 6 bases outside the gene matches. The CDR3 loop spans 12 amino acids. The CDR3 DNA reads TGTGCCAGCGGATGGACAGGGGACGGCTACACCTTC. Protein sequence: CASGWTGDGYTF.

The chain recombines TRBV2 with TRBJ1-4; 9 nucleotides align to TRBD1. Germline CDR1 SNHLY, CDR2 FYNNEI. This CDR3 is 14 amino acids long. With 3 bases clipped from V and 8 bases from J, the junction kept 4 bases outside the gene matches. CDR3 region: CASSEGQGLEKLFF. CDR3 sequence (DNA): TGTGCCAGCAGTGAGGGACAGGGTTTAGAAAAACTGTTTTTT. The full variable domain, its missing parts supplied by reference TRBV2 and TRBJ1-4, is EPEVTQTPSHQVTQMGQEVILRCVPISNHLYFYWYRQILGQKVEFLVSFYNNEISEKSEIFDDQFSVERPDGSNFTLKIRSTKLEDSAMYFCASSEGQGLEKLFFGSGTQLSVL.

V usage is TRBV19 and J usage is TRBJ1-5; D possibly corresponds to TRBD1 (5 bases). The germline V and J ends were trimmed by 8 bases and 2 bases, with 19 bases remaining between them. The V gene's germline CDR1 is LNHDA and CDR2 SQIVND (reference sequence). The CDR3 runs 16 residues. CDR3 in DNA: TGTGCCAGTGATAGCTCCCAGGGTCACGGCAATCAGCCCCAGCATTTT. It specifies CASDSSQGHGNQPQHF.

The chain couples TRBV7-3 to TRBJ2-3; 7 nucleotides line up with TRBD1. CDR3 length: 17 amino acids. Germline V CDR1 and CDR2: SGHTA, FQGTGA. V lost 4 bases, J lost 0 bases, and 10 bases stayed unmatched. This CDR3 reads CASSSRDSRTSTDTQYF. The DNA of the CDR3 is TGTGCCAGCAGCTCACGGGACAGCCGAACCAGCACAGATACGCAGTATTTT. Supplemented by reference TRBV7-3 and TRBJ2-3, the full variable domain reads GAGVSQTPSNKVTEKGKYVELRCDPISGHTALYWYRQSLGQGPEFLIYFQGTGAADDSGLPNDRFFAVRPEGSVSTLKIQRTERGDSAVYLCASSSRDSRTSTDTQYFGPGTRLTVL.

This chain joins TRBV9 and TRBJ2-7, with D tentatively TRBD1 (6 bases). The CDR3 is 15 residues long. The V end was cut by 0 bases, the J end by 5 bases, with 15 bases between. Germline assignment: CDR1 SGDLS and CDR2 YYNGEE. The CDR3, as DNA: TGTGCCAGCAGCGTAGGTTGGGGGCGGCTCGACGAGCAGTACTTC. As protein: CASSVGWGRLDEQYF.

This sequence joins TRBV7-9 and TRBJ2-1, with TRBD1 identical over 7 bases. After removal of 2 bases from V and 0 bases from J, the junction contained 1 base not matched to a gene. The CDR3 sequence is 15 residues long. Germline V gene sequence: CDR1 SEHNR, CDR2 FQNEAQ (reference sequence). CDR3: CASSLRDSSYNEQFF. The CDR3 DNA reads TGTGCCAGCAGCTTAAGGGACAGCTCCTACAATGAGCAGTTCTTC.

The chain carries TRBV30 and TRBJ2-7; 7 bases align to TRBD2. Germline CDR1 is GTSNPN and CDR2 is SVGIG (reference sequence). V was clipped by 0 bases and J by 5 bases; unmatched bases: 16. The CDR3 loop spans 17 amino acids. Here the CDR3 reads CAWSVPPIERGRNEQYF. CDR3 sequence (DNA): TGTGCCTGGAGTGTACCCCCCATAGAGCGGGGAAGAAACGAGCAGTACTTC.

The chain has TRBV19 and TRBJ1-5; D is uncertain. This CDR3 comprises 15 residues. The germline gives CDR1 LNHDA, CDR2 SQIVND (reference sequence). V shed 3 bases and J shed 0 bases, with 9 bases lying between them. The CDR3 protein is CASSIVQYSNQPQHF. DNA for the CDR3: TGTGCCAGTAGTATCGTACAGTATAGCAATCAGCCCCAGCATTTT.

V usage is TRBV18 and J usage is TRBJ2-3; TRBD2 aligns across 9 bases. J lost 8 bases, V lost 3 bases, and 21 bases had no gene match. The CDR3 runs 19 residues. Germline CDR1 and CDR2: KGHSH and LQKENI. The CDR3 DNA reads as TGTGCCAGCTCACCTGGAGTAGCGGGAGATCTTATGAACTCGGGTACGCAGTATTTT. It yields the protein CASSPGVAGDLMNSGTQYF.

The J gene is TRBJ2-1, the V gene TRBV28; D is possibly TRBD2 (7 bases). The CDR3 consists of 15 residues. V was cut by 6 bases and J by 2 bases, with 14 bases left in between. Germline-derived CDR1 and CDR2 are MDHEN and SYDVKM. The CDR3 DNA follows: TGTGCCAGCAGCCCTTCGGGGGGCCCCTACAATGAGCAGTTCTTC. It codes for CASSPSGGPYNEQFF.

V and J are TRBV5-1 and TRBJ2-1; 10 positions match TRBD2. Per germline, CDR1 SGHRS and CDR2 YFSETQ. The V gene end was trimmed by 0 bases and the J gene end by 8 bases; junction bases not matched to a gene: 11. The CDR3 is 17 residues long. CDR3 in DNA: TGCGCCAGCAGCTTGGACCTATTACTAGCGGGAAGCTATGAGCAGTTCTTC. This translates into CASSLDLLLAGSYEQFF.

The V call is TRBV19, the J call TRBJ2-7; TRBD2 is a possible D gene (6 bases). The germline V gene has CDR1 LNHDA and CDR2 SQIVND (reference sequence). The CDR3 contains 17 residues. V lost 1 base and J lost 3, with 19 bases in between. The CDR3: CASSIVDSGVRYYEQYF. The CDR3 region has the DNA TGTGCCAGTAGTATAGTAGACTCGGGAGTGCGGTACTACGAGCAGTACTTC.

The rearrangement links TRBV4-3 to TRBJ2-7; 11 nucleotides align to TRBD1. In germline, CDR1 is LGHNA, CDR2 YSLEER. The CDR3 loop spans 15 amino acids. After removal of 4 bases from V and 0 bases from J, the junction contained 2 bases not matched to a gene. The CDR3 spells CASSPGTGGSYEQYF. CDR3 DNA: TGCGCCAGCAGCCCCGGGACAGGGGGCTCCTACGAGCAGTACTTC.

The chain recombines TRBV30 with TRBJ1-2; TRBD1 might be the D (5 bases). The CDR3 runs 14 residues. V lost 0 bases, J lost 4 bases, and 12 bases lay in between. The germline V gene has CDR1 GTSNPN and CDR2 SVGIG (reference sequence). CDR3 coding DNA: TGTGCCTGGAGTGTAGTTGGCAGGGCCTATGGCTACACCTTC. Residues: CAWSVVGRAYGYTF.

The genes are TRBV19 and TRBJ1-4; no clear D gene. The CDR3 is 15 residues long. Germline V lookup: CDR1 LNHDA, CDR2 SQIVND (reference sequence). V dropped 2 bases and J dropped 1 base, with 8 bases sitting between them. CDR3 in amino acids: CASSIRGGTNEKLFF. The CDR3 nucleotides are TGTGCCAGTAGTATACGCGGAGGAACTAATGAAAAACTGTTTTTT.

This chain uses TRBV6-1 with TRBJ2-5; 7 bases are shared with TRBD2. In germline, CDR1 is MNHNS, CDR2 SASEGT. The length of the CDR3 is 14 residues. The V segment lost 6 bases and the J segment 0 bases; nucleotides outside the gene matches: 4. DNA of the CDR3: TGTGCCAGCAGCCGAGCGGGGTACCAAGAGACCCAGTACTTC. Protein: CASSRAGYQETQYF.

The chain employs TRBV6-4 and TRBJ1-1; D might be TRBD1 (6 bases). Germline loops: CDR1 MRHNA, CDR2 SNTAGT. V dropped 5 bases and J dropped 5 bases, with 15 bases sitting between them. The CDR3 is made up of 14 amino acids. The CDR3 loop is CASSLNREGTEAFF. CDR3 coding DNA: TGTGCCAGCAGTTTAAACAGGGAGGGGACTGAAGCTTTCTTT.

The rearrangement uses TRBV5-8 and TRBJ2-7; D possibly corresponds to TRBD2 (5 bases). Germline CDR1 reads SGHTS; CDR2 reads YDEGEE. Trimming pared 2 bases from V and 2 bases from J, leaving 8 bases between. CDR3 length: 13 residues. CDR3 sequence (DNA): TGTGCCAGCAGCTTACACGGGACCTACGAGCAGTACTTC. As protein: CASSLHGTYEQYF.

This chain joins TRBV15 and TRBJ2-7, with 7 bases identical to TRBD1. Per germline, CDR1 LNHNV and CDR2 YYDKDF (reference sequence). V shed 3 bases and J 7 bases; nucleotides not matched to a gene: 12. This CDR3 has 15 amino acids. The CDR3 nucleotides are TGTGCCACCAGCAGCGGGTGGACAGGCTTAGGAGAGCAGTACTTC. Translation gives CATSSGWTGLGEQYF.